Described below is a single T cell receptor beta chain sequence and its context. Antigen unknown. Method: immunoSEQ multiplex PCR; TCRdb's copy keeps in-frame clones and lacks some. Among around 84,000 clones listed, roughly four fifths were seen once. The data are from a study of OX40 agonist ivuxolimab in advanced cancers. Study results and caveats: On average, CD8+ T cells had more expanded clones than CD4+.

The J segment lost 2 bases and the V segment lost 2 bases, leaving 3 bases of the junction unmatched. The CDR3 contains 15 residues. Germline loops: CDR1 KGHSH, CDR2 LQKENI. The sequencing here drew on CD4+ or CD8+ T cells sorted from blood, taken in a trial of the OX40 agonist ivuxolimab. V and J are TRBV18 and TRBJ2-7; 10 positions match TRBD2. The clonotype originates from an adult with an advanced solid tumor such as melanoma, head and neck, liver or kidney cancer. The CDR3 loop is CASSPASGGPYEQYF. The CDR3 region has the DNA TGTGCCAGCTCACCAGCTAGCGGGGGCCCCTACGAGCAGTACTTC.